This entry features one T cell receptor (beta chain) sequence. Its antigen is not identified. In the same sample, other DNA sequences code for this CDR3. The PCR employed 60 Vbeta primers together with 13 Jbeta primers. Sequencing used immunoSEQ multiplex PCR; TCRdb keeps in-frame clones, though not all of them. The sample consists of about 110,000 clones, about 80% of them appearing once. These data belong to a study of cytomegalovirus exposure and HLA in healthy donors. Study-level information: Early release data held around 80 million unique TCRs from HLA-typed donors. Study outcomes and limitations: Researchers catalogued some 160 TCR beta chains as cytomegalovirus-associated. The productive fraction for most TCR beta V segments was about 87% or about 30% in an earlier analysis. Confirmation in vitro established that a few CMV-associated chains were specific for CMV antigens.

Deletions cut 1 base from V and 5 bases from J, with 8 bases between. The CDR3 is 13 residues long. Germline CDR1 and CDR2: SGHAT and FQNNGV. The chain has TRBV11-2 and TRBJ2-5; D call uncertain. Sequencing used PBMCs. The receptor was derived from a man aged 45-65 years in good health and CMV-seropositive. CDR3 loop: CASSLGARETQYF. The CDR3 DNA is TGTGCCAGCAGCTTAGGGGCCCGGGAGACCCAGTACTTC.